This entry is about one T cell receptor beta chain. The sample is drawn from a study of blood T cell repertoires in COVID-19. Study overall: The samples span acute and convalescent COVID-19 from the United States, Italy and Spain. T cells, B-cell-depleted T cells, or PBMCs provided the cDNA or gDNA that served as material.

Original analysis: Cell counts per sample came from amplifying reference gene primers. Here immunoSEQ multiplex PCR was the method, and the copy in TCRdb shows in-frame clones only, minus some. V and J calls and clone size are given by that table; D and trimming were obtained from the DNA. The data show some 210,000 clones, with roughly 90% seen just once and about 4.8% held by the top ten. The source is a woman aged 40 to 50 with acute or convalescent COVID-19. Sequencing was performed on peripheral blood.

The CDR3 sequence is CASRGQGGEKLFF. Written as DNA, the CDR3 is TGTGCCAGCAGAGGGCAGGGGGGTGAAAAACTGTTTTTT. The chain carries TRBV6-5 and TRBJ1-4; 7 bases line up with TRBD1. Trimming took 6 bases from V and 7 from J; bases not matched to a gene: 5. The CDR3 is made up of 13 amino acids. Per the germline V gene, CDR1 is MNHEY and CDR2 is SVGAGI.